This T cell receptor beta chain was retrieved from a study of beta chain features in type 1 diabetes. Germline V gene sequence: CDR1 MNHEY, CDR2 SMNVEV (reference sequence). The CDR3 consists of 16 residues. Of the isolated RNA, all was reverse transcribed, and so the sequenced material was expressed TCRB transcripts. Some clones are missing from TCRdb's copy, which holds only in-frame ones; the method was immunoSEQ multiplex PCR. The sample lists 300,000 to 350,000 clones; less than 9.5% were seen once. The receptor's source is a woman between 18 and 29 years old in good health. Input material: central memory CD4+ T cells from blood. V is TRBV27 and J is TRBJ2-5, with D possibly being TRBD2 (6 bases). The end of the DNA is better explained by TRBJ2-7, so the J call may be wrong. The CDR3 region is CASSLLLSSAPYEQYF. CDR3 nucleotides: TGTGCCAGCAGTTTATTGCTGTCTAGCGCCCCATACGAGCAGTACTTC.